This T cell receptor (beta chain) emerged from a study of OX40 agonist ivuxolimab in advanced cancers. Sequenced by immunoSEQ multiplex PCR; TCRdb stores in-frame clones only, minus some. The repertoire holds about 58,000 clones, with 86% as singletons. V shed 0 bases, J shed 2 bases, and the junction held 2 bases outside the gene matches. The CDR3 consists of 16 residues. The V gene's germline CDR1 is SGHRS and CDR2 YFSETQ. V gene TRBV5-1 combines with J gene TRBJ2-3, with 11 bases fitting TRBD2. This TCR came from an adult with an advanced solid tumor such as melanoma, head and neck, liver or kidney cancer. The sequenced sample was CD4+ or CD8+ T cells sorted from blood, obtained in a trial of the OX40 agonist ivuxolimab. The CDR3 DNA is TGCGCCAGCAGCTTGGTAGCGGGGGGGCCCACAGATACGCAGTATTTT. Encoded protein: CASSLVAGGPTDTQYF.